This T cell receptor beta chain was sequenced for a study of OX40 agonist ivuxolimab in advanced cancers. The germline V and J ends were trimmed by 6 bases and 1 base, with 18 bases remaining between them. The CDR3 covers 16 residues. Germline loops: CDR1 MNHEY, CDR2 SMNVEV (reference sequence). TCRdb's copy holds only in-frame clones and misses some; the assay was immunoSEQ multiplex PCR. The data show 10,000 to 15,000 clones, 55% to 75% seen once. The clonotype originates from an adult with an advanced solid tumor such as melanoma, head and neck, liver or kidney cancer. Sequenced here: CD4+ or CD8+ T cells sorted from blood, sampled in a trial of the OX40 agonist ivuxolimab. The V gene is TRBV27, the J gene TRBJ1-2, with a tentative D call TRBD1 (6 bases). In nucleotides, the CDR3 is TGTGCCAGCAGCCCGGGACAAAGATACCTTAACTATGGCTACACCTTC. Protein: CASSPGQRYLNYGYTF.